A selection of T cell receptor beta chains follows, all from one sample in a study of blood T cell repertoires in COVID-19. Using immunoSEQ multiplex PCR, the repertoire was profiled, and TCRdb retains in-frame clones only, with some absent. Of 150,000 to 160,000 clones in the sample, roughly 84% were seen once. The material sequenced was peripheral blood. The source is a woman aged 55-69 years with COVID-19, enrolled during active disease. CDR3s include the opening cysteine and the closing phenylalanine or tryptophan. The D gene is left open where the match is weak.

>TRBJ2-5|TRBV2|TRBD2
CATVAGAQETQYF
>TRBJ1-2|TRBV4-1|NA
CASSQDRQGWTTF
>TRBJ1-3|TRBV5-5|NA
CASSARPGFNTGLSGNTIYF
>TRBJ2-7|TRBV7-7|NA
CASSSRRGHEQYF
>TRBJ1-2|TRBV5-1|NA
CASSFLSGVLYGYTF
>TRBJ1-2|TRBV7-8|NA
CASSEGEVDGYTF
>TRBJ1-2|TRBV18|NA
CASSLDRDNFYGYTF
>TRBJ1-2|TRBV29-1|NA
CSVGQSSNYGYTF
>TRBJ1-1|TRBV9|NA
CASRPGTGPNTEAFF
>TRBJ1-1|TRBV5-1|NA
CASRTWTFRTEAFF
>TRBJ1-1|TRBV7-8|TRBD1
CATTGQVNTEAFF
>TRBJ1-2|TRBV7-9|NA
CASSYGGKGGYTF
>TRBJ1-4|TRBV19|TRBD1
CASSSGQGGEKLFF
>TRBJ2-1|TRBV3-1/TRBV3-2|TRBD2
CASSQRTSGSSYNEQFF
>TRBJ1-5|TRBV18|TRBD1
CASSTTRGQTGSQPQHF
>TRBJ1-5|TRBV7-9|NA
CASSSSGQPQHF
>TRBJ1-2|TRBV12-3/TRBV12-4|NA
CASSPQDNYGYTF
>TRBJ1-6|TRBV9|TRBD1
CASSSQGTGPSPLHF
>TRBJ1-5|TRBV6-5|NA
CASSVSGLGNQPQHF
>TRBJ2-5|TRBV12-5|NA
CASGLLMGLGAETQYF
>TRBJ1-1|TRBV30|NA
CAWRNFLNTEAFF
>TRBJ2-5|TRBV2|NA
CASSMSPRGQETQYF
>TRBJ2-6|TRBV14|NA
CASSQDSAQGWFGGANVLTF
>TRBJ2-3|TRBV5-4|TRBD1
CAEGATSTDTQYF
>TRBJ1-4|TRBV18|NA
CASSPAGREKLFF
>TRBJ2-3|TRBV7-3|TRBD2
CASSPGRTSGISGATDTQYF
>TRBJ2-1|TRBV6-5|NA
CASSSLTGLNEQFF
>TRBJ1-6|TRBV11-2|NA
CASSYDRTRSPLHF
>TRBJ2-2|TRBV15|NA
CATSRGVTGELFF
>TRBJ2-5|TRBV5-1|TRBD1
CASTSGGAETQYF
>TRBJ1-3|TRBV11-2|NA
CASSFNPGETRNTIYF
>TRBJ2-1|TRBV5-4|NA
CASSLPKSSYNEQFF
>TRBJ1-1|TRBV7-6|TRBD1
CATKTGENTEAFF
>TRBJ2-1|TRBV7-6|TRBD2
CASSLELAGPPHNEQFF
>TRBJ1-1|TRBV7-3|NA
CASSPRRWGAEAFF
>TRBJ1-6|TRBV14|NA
CASSHPGISSYNSPLHF
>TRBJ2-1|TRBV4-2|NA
CASSQVLAVDEQFF
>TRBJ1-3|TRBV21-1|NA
CASSKGRGRGKSGNTIYF
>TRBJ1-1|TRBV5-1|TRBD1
CASSLAPTGSPMNTEAFF
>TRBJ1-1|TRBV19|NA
CASTLGKGIRTEAFF
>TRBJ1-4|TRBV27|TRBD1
CASRRQGAGEKLFF
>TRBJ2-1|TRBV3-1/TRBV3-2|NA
CASSHFSVYPYNEQFF
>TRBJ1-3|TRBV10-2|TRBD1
CASFDRGSNTIYF
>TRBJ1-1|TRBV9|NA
CASSVRGVNTEAFF
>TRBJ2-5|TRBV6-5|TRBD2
CASSFSGRLETQYF
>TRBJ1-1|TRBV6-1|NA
CASSESWQGLEAFF
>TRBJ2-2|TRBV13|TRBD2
CASSLTSGYTGELFF
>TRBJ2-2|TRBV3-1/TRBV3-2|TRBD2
CAVAGLTGELFF